The next 3 T cell receptor beta chains were all read from a single sample in a study of T cells in Graves' hyperthyroidism and ophthalmopathy. From RNA transcripts, TCR beta CDR3 regions were amplified. During a first-round RT-PCR of the TCR CDR3, the HTBI primer set was used. TCRdb independently ran MiXCR on the multiplex PCR reads; one entry per CDR3 protein. This sample yields around 520,000 distinct CDR3 sequences, of which around 13% are seen a single time; approximately 15% belongs to the top ten. The sequenced sample consisted of blood. These receptors were taken from a woman in her thirties or forties with Graves' hyperthyroidism.

The chain couples TRBV28 to TRBJ1-4; 11 bases align to TRBD1. V lost 6 bases and J lost 8; bases outside the gene matches: 8. Germline V gene lookup returns CDR1 MDHEN and CDR2 SYDVKM. The CDR3 covers 15 residues. This CDR3 is CASRQRTGGWEKLFF. CDR3 bases: TGTGCCAGCAGACAAAGGACAGGGGGCTGGGAAAAACTGTTTTTT. The full variable domain, rest sourced from reference TRBV28 and TRBJ1-4, is DVKVTQSSRYLVKRTGEKVFLECVQDMDHENMFWYRQDPGLGLRLIYFSYDVKMKEKGDIPEGYSVSREKKERFSLILESASTNQTSMYLCASRQRTGGWEKLFFGSGTQLSVL.

The sample holds many counts of this clonotype. The genes are TRBV27 and TRBJ2-5; D unclear. Germline CDR1 MNHEY, CDR2 SMNVEV (reference sequence). The CDR3 spans 15 residues. Trimming removed 1 base at V and 0 bases at J, with 9 bases between. The CDR3 DNA reads TGTGCCAGCAGTTTATTAGGGCCGTACCAAGAGACCCAGTACTTC. This translates into CASSLLGPYQETQYF.

This clonotype was recorded once. The V call is TRBV28, the J call TRBJ1-4, with D perhaps matching TRBD1 (5 bases). Germline CDR1 MDHEN, CDR2 SYDVKM. The CDR3 has 14 amino acids. V lost 6 bases and J 10 bases, leaving 18 bases between the germline ends. The CDR3 is CASRRATGDGKLFF. The CDR3 DNA is TGTGCCAGCAGGCGGGCCACGGGGGATGGAAAACTGTTTTTT.